This T cell receptor beta chain was documented in a study of shared clonotypes between healthy human individuals. Donors comprised only Caucasian adults living in Nashville, Tennessee. The CDR3 consists of 16 residues. V lost 3 bases and J lost 4, with 17 bases in between. Germline CDR1 SGHRS, CDR2 YFSETQ. The assay was carried out at the deep level. In the original processing: ImmunoSEQ sequences covered only the junction and lacked quality scores; filtering therefore differed. Some clones are missing from TCRdb's copy, which holds only in-frame ones; the method was immunoSEQ multiplex PCR. The DNA was the basis for D and trimming; V, J and clone size are from that table. The data contain around 510,000 clones, around three quarters of them singletons.

This sequence originates from a woman aged 40-49 years in good health. Some clones in this sample may be carry-over from other donors' samples. The chain employs TRBV5-1 and TRBJ2-1; D remains ambiguous. The material sequenced was PBMCs. The CDR3 DNA reads as TGCGCCAGCAGCTCCCAAGGTCAACTGGGGTACAATGAGCAGTTCTTC. Translating gives CASSSQGQLGYNEQFF.